The next 4 T cell receptor beta chains were all read from a single sample in a study of human T cells and chemical hapten exposure. Specified time point: patch test 3, about 24 weeks after DPC sensitization. Treatment here: therapeutic diphenylcyclopropenone sensitization with weekly scalp DPC. TCRdb used MiXCR to reprocess the RACE reads, holding one entry per CDR3 protein. The sample consists of about 52,000 distinct CDR3 sequences, 9.9% of them appearing once. The specimen comprised whole blood, sampled in connection with sensitization to the hapten diphenylcyclopropenone (DPC). The origin of the receptors is a woman aged 40 to 49 with alopecia areata. Some clones in this sample may be carry-over from other donors' samples.

This clonotype was seen ten or more times. The chain is built from TRBV18 and TRBJ1-2, with a tentative D call TRBD1 (5 bases). Germline V gene lookup returns CDR1 KGHSH and CDR2 LQKENI. V lost 4 bases to trimming and J lost 6 bases, with 15 bases between them. The CDR3 contains 14 residues. The CDR3 protein is CASSQTRGSDGYTF. In nucleotides, the CDR3 is TGTGCCAGCTCACAAACAAGGGGAAGCGATGGCTACACCTTC. The full variable domain, completed using reference TRBV18 and TRBJ1-2, is NAGVMQNPRHLVRRRGQEARLRCSPMKGHSHVYWYRQLPEEGLKFMVYLQKENIIDESGMPKERFSAEFPKEGPSILRIQQVVRGDSAAYFCASSQTRGSDGYTFGSGTRLTVV.

The chain recombines TRBV4-3 with TRBJ2-3; no clear D. Trimming shortened V by 4 bases and J by 0 bases, and 14 bases separated the two germline ends. Per the germline V gene, CDR1 is LGHNA and CDR2 is YSLEER. CDR3 length: 16 amino acids. The CDR3 reads CASSLQSGRSTDTQYF. The CDR3 DNA sequence: TGCGCCAGCAGCCTTCAATCGGGCAGGAGCACAGATACGCAGTATTTT.

This clonotype was detected only a few times. The chain couples TRBV24-1 to TRBJ1-1, with a tentative D call TRBD1 (5 bases). Germline loops: CDR1 KGHDR, CDR2 SFDVKD. The V end was cut by 4 bases, the J end by 6 bases, with 11 bases between. The CDR3 loop spans 13 amino acids. The CDR3 loop reads CATSEPGRAEAFF. Here the CDR3 DNA reads TGTGCCACCAGTGAACCAGGGAGGGCTGAAGCTTTCTTT.

V and J are TRBV30 and TRBJ1-4; D remains unclear. Germline CDR1 and CDR2: GTSNPN and SVGIG (reference sequence). Between the trimmed V and J ends, which lost 1 base and 1 base, there was a span of 10 bases. The CDR3 consists of 15 residues. The CDR3 reads CAWSGSRGTNEKLFF. The CDR3 DNA reads as TGTGCCTGGAGTGGGAGCCGGGGAACTAATGAAAAACTGTTTTTT.